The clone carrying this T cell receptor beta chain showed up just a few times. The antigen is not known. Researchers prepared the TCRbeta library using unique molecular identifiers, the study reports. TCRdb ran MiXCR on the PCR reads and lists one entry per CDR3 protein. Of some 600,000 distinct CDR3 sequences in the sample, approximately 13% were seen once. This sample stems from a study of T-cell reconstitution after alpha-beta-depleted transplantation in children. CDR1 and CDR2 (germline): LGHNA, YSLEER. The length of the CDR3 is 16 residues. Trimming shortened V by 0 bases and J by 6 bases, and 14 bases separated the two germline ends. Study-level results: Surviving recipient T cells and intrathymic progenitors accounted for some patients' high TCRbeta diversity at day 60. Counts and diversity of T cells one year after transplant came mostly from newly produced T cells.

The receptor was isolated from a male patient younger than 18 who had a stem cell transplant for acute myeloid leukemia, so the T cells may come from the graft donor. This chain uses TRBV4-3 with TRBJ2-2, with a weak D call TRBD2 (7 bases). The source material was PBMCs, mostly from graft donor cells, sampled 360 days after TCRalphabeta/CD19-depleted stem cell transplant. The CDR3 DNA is TGCGCCAGCAGCCAAGATGTGGGGGCGGGGGCCGGGGAGCTGTTTTTT. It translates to CASSQDVGAGAGELFF.